The T cell receptor beta chain described here comes from a study of T cell repertoires in cytomegalovirus infection. Notes on the study in general: Predominance within the ex vivo response was attributable to HLA-C-restricted CMV-specific TCR beta clonotypes.

TCRdb redid the calling of the reads with MiXCR, one entry per CDR3 protein. The sample contains 150,000 to 200,000 distinct CDR3 sequences, roughly 27% of which appear only once. The CDR3 is 14 amino acids. J gave up 4 bases and V 8 bases, and 5 bases lay outside the gene matches. Germline V gene sequence: CDR1 LGHDT, CDR2 YNNKEL (reference sequence). Remarks on this clonotype: Its antigen remains unknown.

V gene TRBV3-1 combines with J gene TRBJ1-1; TRBD1 matches 12 bases. This receptor was identified in a human donor in good health (CMV status not recorded). Some clones in this sample may be carry-over from other donors' samples. Sample: PBMCs. CDR3 sequence reads: CASREGQGATEAFF. CDR3 DNA: TGTGCCAGCCGAGAGGGACAGGGGGCCACTGAAGCTTTCTTT.